The rows below give T cell receptor beta chains drawn from one sample of a study of siplizumab effects on memory and regulatory T cells. The repertoire was sequenced with immunoSEQ multiplex PCR; TCRdb's copy has only in-frame clones and lacks some. The repertoire holds about 100,000 clones, with around nine tenths as singletons. The sample consisted of CD4+ T cells sorted from blood. These receptors came from a human donor in good health. The CDR3 runs from the conserved cysteine through the conserved F or W. A D gene is named only where the DNA matches it firmly. Size tells how often a clone was seen (once, few, many) or the class of an expanded clone, and some rows leave it out.

D: -; V: TRBV7-2; size: -; J: TRBJ2-6; CDR3: CASSDKVRQSRANVLTF; DNA: TGTGCCAGCAGCGACAAGGTACGACAAAGTCGGGCCAACGTCCTGACTTTC
D: TRBD2; V: TRBV4-1; size: -; J: TRBJ2-7; CDR3: CASRQTSGDLYEQYF; DNA: TGCGCCAGCAGACAGACTAGCGGAGACCTCTACGAGCAGTACTTC
D: TRBD1; V: TRBV28; size: -; J: TRBJ2-7; CDR3: CASRRTGGSYEQYF; DNA: TGTGCCAGCAGGCGGACAGGGGGGTCCTACGAGCAGTACTTC
D: -; V: TRBV4-1; size: -; J: TRBJ2-1; CDR3: CASRGYGGPYNEQFF; DNA: TGCGCCAGCAGGGGGTATGGCGGGCCCTACAATGAGCAGTTCTTC
D: -; V: TRBV19; size: -; J: TRBJ1-6; CDR3: CASSFLNSPLHF; DNA: TGTGCCAGTAGTTTTCTAAATTCACCCCTCCACTTT
D: TRBD1; V: TRBV7-2; size: -; J: TRBJ2-7; CDR3: CASSGYRRQGEILYEQYF; DNA: TGTGCCAGCAGCGGATACCGTCGACAGGGGGAGATTCTGTACGAGCAGTACTTC
D: -; V: TRBV18; size: -; J: TRBJ1-1; CDR3: CASSPRQGVDTEAFF; DNA: TGTGCCAGCTCACCAAGGCAGGGTGTGGACACTGAAGCTTTCTTT
D: -; V: TRBV6-5; size: -; J: TRBJ2-5; CDR3: CASSYSSGSGGTQYF; DNA: TGTGCCAGCAGTTACTCATCAGGGTCCGGTGGGACCCAGTACTTC
D: -; V: TRBV5-4; size: -; J: TRBJ2-2; CDR3: CASSLTDRNTGELFF; DNA: TGTGCCAGCAGCTTGACCGACAGGAACACCGGGGAGCTGTTTTTT
D: -; V: TRBV5-5; size: -; J: TRBJ2-1; CDR3: CASSLIGYEQFF; DNA: TGTGCCAGCAGCTTGATTGGGTATGAGCAGTTCTTC
D: -; V: TRBV7-2; size: -; J: TRBJ2-1; CDR3: CASSFYVGNEQFF; DNA: TGTGCCAGCAGCTTCTACGTAGGCAATGAGCAGTTCTTC
D: TRBD1; V: TRBV4-2; size: -; J: TRBJ1-1; CDR3: CASSQDSGTGHLYWQAFF; DNA: TGTGCCAGCAGCCAAGATTCCGGGACAGGGCATCTATACTGGCAAGCTTTCTTT
D: -; V: TRBV14; size: -; J: TRBJ2-7; CDR3: CASSHTNLFREQYF; DNA: TGTGCCAGCAGCCATACTAACCTTTTTCGCGAGCAGTACTTC
D: TRBD1; V: TRBV7-6; size: -; J: TRBJ2-7; CDR3: CASSLRSGTGLSYEQYF; DNA: TGTGCCAGCAGCCTTCGTTCCGGGACAGGGCTCTCCTACGAGCAGTACTTC
D: -; V: TRBV5-1; size: -; J: TRBJ2-7; CDR3: CASSWGGFSSYEQYF; DNA: TGCGCCAGCAGCTGGGGCGGTTTCAGCTCCTACGAGCAGTACTTC
D: -; V: TRBV5-1; size: -; J: TRBJ2-1; CDR3: CASSFRVAQGSYNEQFF; DNA: TGCGCCAGCAGCTTTCGGGTAGCACAGGGCTCCTACAATGAGCAGTTCTTC
D: TRBD1; V: TRBV7-8; size: -; J: TRBJ1-4; CDR3: CASGQTGLGEKLFF; DNA: TGTGCCAGCGGACAGACAGGGTTAGGGGAAAAACTGTTTTTT
D: TRBD1; V: TRBV7-2; size: -; J: TRBJ2-7; CDR3: CASSLASGGRTSSYEQYF; DNA: TGTGCCAGCAGCTTAGCATCAGGGGGCCGCACAAGCTCCTACGAGCAGTACTTC
D: -; V: TRBV9; size: -; J: TRBJ2-1; CDR3: CASSALVGHRGGEQFF; DNA: TGTGCCAGCAGCGCCCTGGTGGGACACCGAGGAGGTGAGCAGTTCTTC
D: TRBD1; V: TRBV6-1; size: -; J: TRBJ1-1; CDR3: CASSFLGQGPTEAFF; DNA: TGTGCCAGCAGTTTTTTAGGACAGGGGCCCACTGAAGCTTTCTTT
D: -; V: TRBV14; size: -; J: TRBJ2-1; CDR3: CASRGRLEQFF; DNA: TGTGCCAGCAGGGGACGGCTGGAGCAGTTCTTC
D: -; V: TRBV7-3; size: -; J: TRBJ2-3; CDR3: CASSSAPAIGTDTQYF; DNA: TGTGCCAGCAGCTCCGCCCCCGCAATTGGGACAGATACGCAGTATTTT
D: -; V: TRBV7-6; size: -; J: TRBJ2-5; CDR3: CASSLFGKSVGQETQYF; DNA: TGTGCCAGCAGCTTATTTGGGAAGTCGGTGGGGCAAGAGACCCAGTACTTC
D: TRBD1; V: TRBV5-1; size: -; J: TRBJ1-2; CDR3: CASTLTGGAYGYTF; DNA: TGCGCCAGCACCCTGACAGGGGGTGCCTATGGCTACACCTTC
D: -; V: TRBV7-9; size: -; J: TRBJ1-2; CDR3: CATAPGTYGYTF; DNA: TGTGCCACCGCCCCTGGCACCTATGGCTACACCTTC
D: TRBD2; V: TRBV11-1; size: -; J: TRBJ2-3; CDR3: CASSFAGDPGADTQYF; DNA: TGTGCCAGCAGCTTCGCGGGAGACCCCGGGGCAGATACGCAGTATTTT
D: -; V: TRBV15; size: -; J: TRBJ2-5; CDR3: CATMVETGETQYF; DNA: TGTGCCACCATGGTAGAGACAGGAGAGACCCAGTACTTC
D: -; V: TRBV6-5; size: once; J: TRBJ1-3; CDR3: CASSYSPSGNTIYF; DNA: TGTGCCAGCAGTTACTCCCCCTCTGGAAACACCATATATTTT
D: -; V: TRBV28; size: -; J: TRBJ2-7; CDR3: CASSLFSDSQHYEQYF; DNA: TGTGCCAGCAGTTTATTCTCGGACAGCCAGCACTACGAGCAGTACTTC
D: -; V: TRBV25-1; size: -; J: TRBJ1-2; CDR3: CASSDFYGYGYTF; DNA: TGTGCCAGCAGTGACTTTTACGGGTATGGCTACACCTTC
D: -; V: TRBV20-1; size: once; J: TRBJ2-1; CDR3: CSASTRLGILF; DNA: TGCAGTGCTAGTACCAGGCTGGGAATACTCTTC
D: TRBD1; V: TRBV14; size: -; J: TRBJ1-1; CDR3: CASSHPPQGTGGVWTEAFF; DNA: TGTGCCAGCAGCCATCCCCCCCAAGGAACAGGGGGCGTTTGGACTGAAGCTTTCTTT
D: TRBD1; V: TRBV7-9; size: -; J: TRBJ2-4; CDR3: CASSAGQGTNIQYF; DNA: TGTGCCAGCAGCGCCGGACAGGGTACGAACATTCAGTACTTC
D: -; V: TRBV21-1; size: -; J: TRBJ2-5; CDR3: CASSKALTTDVGETQYF; DNA: TGTGCCAGCAGCAAAGCTCTGACTACCGACGTCGGAGAGACCCAGTACTTC
D: TRBD2; V: TRBV7-6; size: -; J: TRBJ2-2; CDR3: CASSFSGHNTGELFF; DNA: TGTGCCAGCAGCTTTAGCGGGCACAACACCGGGGAGCTGTTTTTT
D: -; V: TRBV18; size: -; J: TRBJ1-1; CDR3: CASSPLQDTEAFF; DNA: TGTGCCAGCTCACCCCTACAAGACACTGAAGCTTTCTTT
D: TRBD1; V: TRBV30; size: -; J: TRBJ1-5; CDR3: CAWSRDRGRDQPQHF; DNA: TGTGCCTGGAGCCGGGACAGGGGACGCGATCAGCCCCAGCATTTT
D: TRBD1; V: TRBV29-1; size: -; J: TRBJ1-5; CDR3: CSVGTGQQPQHF; DNA: TGCAGCGTCGGGACAGGTCAACAACCCCAGCATTTT
D: -; V: TRBV30; size: -; J: TRBJ1-1; CDR3: CAWSFRGRRKNTEAFF; DNA: TGTGCCTGGTCGTTTAGAGGGAGGAGAAAAAACACTGAAGCTTTCTTT
D: TRBD1; V: TRBV6-6; size: -; J: TRBJ1-2; CDR3: CASRRQGTVAGYTF; DNA: TGTGCCAGCAGAAGACAGGGTACCGTAGCTGGCTACACCTTC
D: TRBD2; V: TRBV7-9; size: -; J: TRBJ2-4; CDR3: CASSPGEGGPKNIQYF; DNA: TGTGCCAGCAGCCCGGGGGAGGGAGGGCCCAAAAACATTCAGTACTTC
D: TRBD1; V: TRBV14; size: -; J: TRBJ1-2; CDR3: CASSQELPGQGHGYTF; DNA: TGTGCCAGCAGCCAAGAGCTTCCGGGACAGGGGCATGGCTACACCTTC